The next 8 T cell receptor beta chains were all read from a single sample in a study of long-term antiretroviral therapy in people with HIV. Researchers ran immunoSEQ v3.0 at survey level. Clones were read by immunoSEQ multiplex PCR, and TCRdb kept only the in-frame ones, dropping some. Among tens of thousands of clones listed, roughly 85% were seen once. Source: unsorted PBMCs, taken 2.3 years after starting antiretroviral therapy. These receptors were collected from a man aged 35-49 years with HIV.

The chain combines TRBV5-5 with TRBJ2-7; TRBD1 agrees at 8 bases. V lost 4 bases and J lost 7; bases outside the gene matches: 13. Germline V CDR1 and CDR2: SGHKS, YYEKEE (reference sequence). The length of the CDR3 is 15 residues. Written as DNA, the CDR3 is TGTGCCAGCAGCCCGGGGACAGGCCTTGTGGGGGAGCAGTACTTC. This translates into CASSPGTGLVGEQYF.

V is TRBV19 and J is TRBJ1-2, with 9 bases matching TRBD1. The CDR3 is 14 residues long. Germline assignment: CDR1 LNHDA and CDR2 SQIVND (reference sequence). Germline trimming cut 3 bases from V and 4 bases from J; bases unmatched to any gene: 3. In DNA form, the CDR3 reads TGTGCCAGTAGTATCGGACAGGGGTTCTATGGCTACACCTTC. It encodes CASSIGQGFYGYTF.

The chain combines TRBV19 with TRBJ1-2; the match to TRBD1 covers 7 bases. The CDR3 length is 13 residues. V shed 6 bases and J 6 bases; nucleotides not matched to a gene: 7. Germline V gene data show CDR1 as LNHDA and CDR2 as SQIVND (reference sequence). CDR3 nucleotide sequence: TGTGCCAGTAGAACCCGGGACAGCGATGGCTACACCTTC. It translates to CASRTRDSDGYTF.

This clone was observed once. The chain uses TRBV5-1 and TRBJ2-3; 7 bases align to TRBD2. This CDR3 has 16 residues. The germline V gene encodes CDR1 SGHRS and CDR2 YFSETQ. V was clipped by 1 base and J by 5 bases; unmatched bases: 10. CDR3 amino acids: CASSLYTPGEGDTQYF. CDR3 bases: TGCGCCAGCAGCTTGTATACCCCCGGGGAGGGAGATACGCAGTATTTT.

V gene TRBV7-8 combines with J gene TRBJ2-7; TRBD1 matches 8 bases. Germline CDR1 SGHVS, CDR2 FQNEAQ. Trimming at V came to 5 bases and at J to 2 bases, leaving 14 bases not matched to a gene. CDR3 length: 17 amino acids. This CDR3 reads CASSLGTGTGATYEQYF. The CDR3 nucleotides read TGTGCCAGCAGCCTAGGGACCGGGACAGGCGCCACCTACGAGCAGTACTTC.

This chain links TRBV5-1 with TRBJ2-7, with D possibly matching TRBD1 (6 bases). V was pared by 4 bases and J by 5 bases, with 16 bases between. Per germline, CDR1 SGHRS and CDR2 YFSETQ. There are 14 residues in the CDR3. The CDR3 nucleotides are TGCGCCAGCAGCCTGACCGGGACACTTAACGAGCAGTACTTC. It is translated as CASSLTGTLNEQYF.

In DNA, the CDR3 is TGTGCCAGTAGTAGAGGGGAGGGGTATCAGCCCCAGCATTTT. Its translation: CASSRGEGYQPQHF. This chain joins TRBV19 and TRBJ1-5, with a tentative D call TRBD1 (5 bases). The CDR3 has 14 amino acids. CDR1 LNHDA and CDR2 SQIVND come from the germline V gene (reference sequence). Trimming shortened V by 4 bases and J by 5 bases, and 12 bases separated the two germline ends.

The chain employs TRBV5-1 and TRBJ1-4; D gene uncertain. CDR3 length equals 14 residues. V shed 0 bases and J shed 6 bases, with 9 bases lying between them. The germline V gene has CDR1 SGHRS and CDR2 YFSETQ. The CDR3 is CASSLDGRDEKLFF. The CDR3 DNA reads as TGCGCCAGCAGCTTGGACGGCCGCGATGAAAAACTGTTTTTT. Based on the CDR3 plus reference TRBV5-1 and TRBJ1-4, the full variable domain is KAGVTQTPRYLIKTRGQQVTLSCSPISGHRSVSWYQQTPGQGLQFLFEYFSETQRNKGNFPGRFSGRQFSNSRSEMNVSTLELGDSALYLCASSLDGRDEKLFFGSGTQLSVL.